The present T cell receptor (beta chain) was sequenced within a study of vaccination and CD4 T cells after COVID-19. About the study: The convalescents were made up of six males and four females, two of whom were Hispanic. For post-vaccine samples, collection took place a median approximately 72 days after dose two, ranging from 14 to 241.

Treatment in this sample: approximately nine-day PBMC culture with coronavirus spike peptide pools or control peptides (ViraFEST assay). After expanding antigen-specific T cells with peptide pools, ViraFEST sequenced their TCRs. Points from the study as a whole: There was no significant change from around 21 to 38 median reactive clonotypes.

The Oncomine TCR Beta short-read assay was what sequenced the DNA obtained from cultured CD4+ T cells. TCRdb passed the PCR reads through MiXCR, listing each CDR3 protein once. The sample consists of about 13,000 distinct CDR3 sequences, around 44% of them appearing once. This clonotype was seen only a few times. Its antigen is unidentified. Trimming took off 0 bases at V and 5 bases at J, with 8 bases between the two ends. Germline lookup yields CDR1 SGHRS and CDR2 YFSETQ. The CDR3 spans 13 residues. Sequencing was done on a sample of CD4+ T cells from blood, cultured in vitro. This chain uses TRBV5-1 with TRBJ2-5, with a tentative D call TRBD2 (6 bases). This clonotype originated in a human donor who had recovered from COVID-19. The CDR3 nucleotides are TGCGCCAGCAGCTTGGCGGGGAGGGAGACCCAGTACTTC. Residues: CASSLAGRETQYF.